This T cell receptor (beta chain) was identified during a study of T cells after yellow fever vaccination. The overall study: With SMART-Seq v4 Ultra Low Input, the fractions containing low cell numbers were prepared.

Synthesis of TCR cDNA relied on 5'RACE template switching, which attached a universal primer site and UMIs. MiXCR, run by TCRdb on the 5' RACE reads, gives a single entry per CDR3 protein. The table lists some 550,000 distinct CDR3 sequences, around 21% of them singletons. This clonotype was detected a few times. This clonotype originated in a man younger than 40 who received the YFV17D yellow fever vaccine. The source material was PBMCs, sampled 15 days after the yellow fever booster vaccination.

The DNA of the CDR3 is TGTGCCAGCAGTTACCCCGCGGGCAGCAAATTTCCAATCTCCTACGAGCAGTACTTC. Its translation: CASSYPAGSKFPISYEQYF. The chain uses TRBV6-5 and TRBJ2-7; D might be TRBD2 (5 bases). The CDR3 is 19 residues long. V lost 2 bases and J 0 bases, leaving 23 bases between the germline ends. The V gene's germline CDR1 is MNHEY and CDR2 SVGAGI.